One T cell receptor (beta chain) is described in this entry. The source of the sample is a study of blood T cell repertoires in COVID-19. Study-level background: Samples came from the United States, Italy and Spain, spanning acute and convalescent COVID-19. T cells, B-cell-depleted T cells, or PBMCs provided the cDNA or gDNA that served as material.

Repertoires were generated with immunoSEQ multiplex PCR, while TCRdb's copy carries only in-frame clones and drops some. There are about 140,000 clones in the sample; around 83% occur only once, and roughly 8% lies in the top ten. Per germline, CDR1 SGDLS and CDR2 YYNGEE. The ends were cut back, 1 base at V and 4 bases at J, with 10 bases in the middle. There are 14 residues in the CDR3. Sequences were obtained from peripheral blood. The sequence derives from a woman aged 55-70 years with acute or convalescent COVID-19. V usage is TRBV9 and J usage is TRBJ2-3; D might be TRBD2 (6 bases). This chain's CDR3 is CASSVIPSADTQYF. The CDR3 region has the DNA TGTGCCAGCAGCGTAATCCCTAGCGCAGATACGCAGTATTTT.